This TCR beta chain was recorded in a study of cytomegalovirus exposure and HLA in healthy donors (dated by TCRdb to about 2017). Study-wide context: According to a later analysis, the 120 or so validation repertoires were produced on the same platform as the 666 repertoires of the first cohort. To predict cytomegalovirus infection status, the study brought together high-throughput TCR immunosequencing, statistical association of individual TCRs with disease status, and machine learning. Besides the first cohort of approximately 670 subjects, a separate validation cohort made up of 90 to 150 different subjects was used. The aim of the study was to test whether cataloging public T cell receptors could identify signatures of past pathogen exposure. What the work shows at the level of the full study, not this receptor alone: A later analysis had no HLA typing for the validation cohort, so co-occurrence there was scored across all 120 repertoires. In the study, approximately 160 TCR beta chains were listed as associated with cytomegalovirus. Three of the identified cytomegalovirus-associated TCR beta chains were confirmed in vitro to be specific for cytomegalovirus antigens. Cytomegalovirus status was reported to be diagnosed by the classifier with high specificity and sensitivity in both the original and validation cohorts. A later analysis found that TCRs clustered in the first cohort also tended to co-occur in the 120 validation repertoires, with 90% to 95% of cluster scores above 0. The authors suggested that the approach could potentially be generalized to other disease states and immunological phenotypes. While some public TCRs were present in many individuals, most TCR sequences turned up only very rarely across donors.

A note on this clone: What this receptor recognizes is not known. No base quality information exists; no much larger clone differs at one position.

Donors formed part of the validation cohort, which comprised some 120 subjects and was distinct from the first cohort of 666 subjects. V loses 10 bases at its end and J loses 2 bases; junction bases beyond the gene matches: 5. CDR1 and CDR2, looked up from the germline V gene, are MNHNS and SASEGT. There are 13 amino acids in the CDR3, from cysteine to phenylalanine inclusive. Only the CDR3 DNA stays, 39 bases, in frame from base 1. Libraries were made using the immunoSEQ multiplex PCR assay. Concerning the study's data processing: A statistical classification framework was developed to diagnose cytomegalovirus status using the catalog of TCR beta chain sequences. TCRdb provides this immuneACCESS table in a form limited to in-frame rearrangements. Some clones are lacking; in checked studies, under half of them reflect an unresolved V gene, and why the rest are absent is not known. V, J and clone size reflect that table, while D and trimming were determined from the DNA. The sample records 130,000 to 150,000 clones, roughly 89% of which are singletons. The top ten clones comprise 9% of the sample.

Rearrangement joined TRBV6-1 to TRBJ2-7, with 10 middle bases fitting TRBD2. Sequences were obtained from PBMCs. The clonotype was recovered from a woman younger than 35 in good health and CMV-seropositive. The nucleotide sequence is given as TGTGCCATAGGAGCGGGGGGGACCTACGAGCAGTACTTC. Its translation reads: CAIGAGGTYEQYF.